A single sample is the source of the 20 T cell receptor beta chains below, sequenced in a study of OX40 agonist ivuxolimab in advanced cancers. The repertoire was sequenced with immunoSEQ multiplex PCR; TCRdb's copy has only in-frame clones and lacks some. The table includes over 25,000 clones, 85% to 90% detected once. This specimen was CD4+ or CD8+ T cells sorted from blood, taken in a trial of the OX40 agonist ivuxolimab. Source of these receptors: an adult with an advanced solid tumor such as melanoma, head and neck, liver or kidney cancer.

This clone came up a few times. This chain connects TRBV7-9 to TRBJ1-6, with D possibly matching TRBD1 (5 bases). V shed 3 bases and J shed 8 bases, with 5 bases lying between them. Germline V gene lookup returns CDR1 SEHNR and CDR2 FQNEAQ (reference sequence). This CDR3 is 12 amino acids long. CDR3 bases: TGTGCCAGCAGCTTGGGGGATTCACCCCTCCACTTT. Amino acid sequence: CASSLGDSPLHF.

The CDR3 DNA follows: TGTGCCAGCAGCCCCGGTCAGGGGGGGGAAACTAATGAAAAACTGTTTTTT. Translation: CASSPGQGGETNEKLFF. The J gene is TRBJ1-4, the V gene TRBV11-2, with 7 bases lining up with TRBD1. Germline V lookup: CDR1 SGHAT, CDR2 FQNNGV. V trimming: 5 bases; J trimming: 1 base; junction bases outside the gene matches: 10. CDR3 length: 17 residues.

The V call is TRBV5-1, the J call TRBJ2-1; 8 nucleotides line up with TRBD1. The CDR3 spans 13 residues. Germline CDR1 and CDR2: SGHRS and YFSETQ. V lost 9 bases, J lost 5 bases, and 7 bases stayed unmatched. CDR3 nucleotide sequence: TGCGCCACCCGGACAGGGCTGGACAATGAGCAGTTCTTC. Protein product: CATRTGLDNEQFF.

This clone was seen only once. V gene TRBV19 combines with J gene TRBJ2-7, with TRBD2 as a possible D gene (7 bases). V shed 10 bases and J shed 0 bases, with 16 bases lying between them. CDR3 length equals 14 residues. Germline loops: CDR1 LNHDA, CDR2 SQIVND (reference sequence). In nucleotides, the CDR3 is TGTGCCACCTCATGGGGAGGGGGCTCCTACGAGCAGTACTTC. Its protein product is CATSWGGGSYEQYF.

V and J are TRBV28 and TRBJ1-6, with D perhaps matching TRBD1 (5 bases). In germline, CDR1 is MDHEN, CDR2 SYDVKM. V lost 3 bases and J lost 7, with 10 bases in between. This CDR3 contains 14 residues. This CDR3 reads CASSFTGPNSPLHF. CDR3 DNA: TGTGCCAGCAGTTTCACGGGACCCAATTCACCCCTCCACTTT.

The chain carries TRBV4-3 and TRBJ2-1, with D perhaps being TRBD1 or TRBD2 (7 bases each). CDR3 length: 17 amino acids. The V gene's germline CDR1 is LGHNA and CDR2 YSLEER. V was pared by 0 bases and J by 2 bases, with 14 bases between. CDR3 sequence reads: CASSQDWAGGAYNEQFF. CDR3 DNA sequence: TGCGCCAGCAGCCAAGATTGGGCAGGGGGGGCCTACAATGAGCAGTTCTTC.

The chain employs TRBV4-1 and TRBJ2-5; 11 bases map to TRBD2. Germline V gene sequence: CDR1 MGHRA, CDR2 YSYEKL. The CDR3 contains 16 residues. With V trimmed by 1 base and J by 7 bases, 8 bases remained unmatched. The CDR3 protein is CASSQGLGLAVGTQYF. DNA of the CDR3: TGCGCCAGCAGCCAAGGTTTGGGACTAGCGGTGGGGACCCAGTACTTC.

The chain employs TRBV7-9 and TRBJ2-3; 12 bases map to TRBD2. This CDR3 comprises 13 residues. Trimming cost V 4 bases and J 13 bases; bases outside gene matches: 6. In germline, CDR1 is SEHNR, CDR2 FQNEAQ (reference sequence). CDR3 in amino acids: CASSWASGGEEYF. In DNA form, the CDR3 reads TGTGCCAGCAGCTGGGCTAGCGGGGGGGAAGAGTATTTT.

This clone occurred a few times. The chain joins TRBV5-4 to TRBJ2-7; no clear D gene. Trimming removed 0 bases at V and 2 bases at J, with 9 bases between. CDR1 is SGHNT and CDR2 is YYREEE in the germline V gene (reference sequence). This CDR3 is 14 amino acids long. Here the CDR3 reads CASSLGFSAYEQYF. As DNA, the CDR3 is TGTGCCAGCAGCTTGGGGTTTTCCGCCTACGAGCAGTACTTC.

V gene TRBV13 combines with J gene TRBJ2-7; 7 nucleotides match TRBD1. Germline loops: CDR1 PRHDT, CDR2 FYEKMQ (reference sequence). J lost 2 bases, V lost 5 bases, and 6 bases had no gene match. This CDR3 contains 14 residues. DNA of the CDR3: TGTGCCAGCAGCCTCGGGACAGTTCCCTACGAGCAGTACTTC. Translated: CASSLGTVPYEQYF. The variable domain in full, with the rest retrieved from reference TRBV13 and TRBJ2-7, is AAGVIQSPRHLIKEKRETATLKCYPIPRHDTVYWYQQGPGQDPQFLISFYEKMQSDKGSIPDRFSAQQFSDYHSELNMSSLELGDSALYFCASSLGTVPYEQYFGPGTRLTVT.

This clone has just a few counts. The chain carries TRBV6-5 and TRBJ1-2; no clear D. CDR3 length: 13 amino acids. Germline assignment: CDR1 MNHEY and CDR2 SVGAGI. V lost 4 bases to trimming and J lost 2 bases, with 8 bases between them. In nucleotides, the CDR3 is TGTGCCAGCAGTTCCGTGGCCAACTATGGCTACACCTTC. Translated: CASSSVANYGYTF.

The rearrangement joins TRBV2 to TRBJ2-1; TRBD1 matches at 7 bases. Germline V gene data show CDR1 as SNHLY and CDR2 as FYNNEI. This CDR3 contains 15 residues. J lost 4 bases, V lost 5 bases, and 8 bases had no gene match. The CDR3 is CASSITGTVYNEQFF. In DNA form, the CDR3 reads TGTGCCAGCAGTATAACCGGGACAGTATACAATGAGCAGTTCTTC.

V and J are TRBV4-1 and TRBJ2-7, with D hard to call. V was clipped by 1 base and J by 3 bases, with 7 bases between them. The CDR3 loop spans 13 amino acids. Germline assignment: CDR1 MGHRA and CDR2 YSYEKL. CDR3 sequence reads: CASSQGAFYEQYF. As DNA, the CDR3 is TGCGCCAGCAGCCAAGGTGCCTTCTACGAGCAGTACTTC.

This clone has just one count. The chain employs TRBV6-5 and TRBJ1-1; D perhaps matches TRBD1 (6 bases). Germline-derived CDR1 and CDR2 are MNHEY and SVGAGI. There are 12 residues in the CDR3. Trimming shortened V by 5 bases and J by 3 bases, and 7 bases separated the two germline ends. This CDR3 reads CASSPGDTEAFF. Written as DNA, the CDR3 is TGTGCCAGCAGTCCAGGGGACACTGAAGCTTTCTTT.

The chain has TRBV30 and TRBJ2-1; the match to TRBD1 covers 7 bases. The ends lost 1 base at V and 8 bases at J; junction bases unmatched: 5. The CDR3 has 13 residues. CDR1 is GTSNPN and CDR2 is SVGIG in the germline V gene (reference sequence). CDR3 nucleotide sequence: TGTGCCTGGAGTGACGGGACAGCAGATGAGCAGTTCTTC. Its translation is CAWSDGTADEQFF.

The chain has TRBV6-1 and TRBJ1-2, with D possibly TRBD1 on 5 matching bases. The V and J ends lost 1 base and 2 bases respectively, with 11 bases between them. The CDR3 runs to 15 residues. CDR1 and CDR2 (germline): MNHNS, SASEGT. In DNA form, the CDR3 reads TGTGCCAGCAGTGAAGAAGGGGTCCCGAACTATGGCTACACCTTC. This encodes CASSEEGVPNYGYTF.

The CDR3 bases are TGCGCCAGCAGCTTGTTCGGGGGGGCCTCAGAGACCCAGTACTTC. Its protein is CASSLFGGASETQYF. The chain combines TRBV5-1 with TRBJ2-5, with TRBD2 matching 8 bases. Trimming removed 1 base from V and 4 bases from J; junction bases left unmatched: 6. This CDR3 is 15 amino acids long. In germline, CDR1 is SGHRS, CDR2 YFSETQ.

CDR3 DNA: TGTGCCAGCAGTTTATCCGGTGGCTACACCTTC. Translating it yields CASSLSGGYTF. V gene TRBV28 combines with J gene TRBJ1-2; D gene unclear. CDR1 and CDR2 from the germline V gene are MDHEN and SYDVKM. The CDR3 is 11 amino acids. Between the trimmed V and J ends, which lost 1 base and 7 bases, there was a span of 4 bases.

J is TRBJ1-2 and V is TRBV7-9; 7 bases line up with TRBD1. Germline V CDR1 and CDR2: SEHNR, FQNEAQ (reference sequence). V lost 5 bases and J lost 0; bases outside the gene matches: 15. This CDR3 has 18 residues. The CDR3 reads CASSPRSSGTEANYGYTF. CDR3 nucleotide sequence: TGTGCCAGCAGCCCTCGTAGTTCGGGGACAGAAGCTAACTATGGCTACACCTTC.

V gene TRBV28 combines with J gene TRBJ2-3, with D perhaps TRBD1 (5 bases). Germline values: CDR1 MDHEN, CDR2 SYDVKM. The CDR3 contains 11 residues. V dropped 6 bases and J dropped 7 bases, with 8 bases sitting between them. The CDR3 DNA is TGTGCCAGCAGCCGGACACATACGCAGTATTTT. This encodes CASSRTHTQYF.